These 14 T cell receptor beta chains originate from one sample sequenced in a study of blood T cell repertoires in COVID-19. Sequencing was performed with immunoSEQ multiplex PCR; in TCRdb, only in-frame clones are kept and a portion is missing. The data contain 120,000 to 150,000 clones, around four fifths of them singletons. The sample was peripheral blood. Receptors were obtained from a woman aged 40 to 50 with active or convalescent COVID-19.

The chain carries TRBV7-9 and TRBJ2-1; 8 positions match TRBD2. V shed 4 bases and J 9 bases; nucleotides not matched to a gene: 11. The CDR3 consists of 15 residues. The germline V gene encodes CDR1 SEHNR and CDR2 FQNEAQ (reference sequence). The CDR3 sequence is CASSSLSGALGEQFF. CDR3 in DNA: TGTGCCAGCAGCTCCCTTAGCGGGGCCCTCGGTGAGCAGTTCTTC. The whole variable domain, filled in from reference TRBV7-9 and TRBJ2-1, reads DTGVSQNPRHKITKRGQNVTFRCDPISEHNRLYWYRQTLGQGPEFLTYFQNEAQLEKSRLLSDRFSAERPKGSFSTLEIQRTEQGDSAMYLCASSSLSGALGEQFFGPGTRLTVL.

This chain uses TRBV9 with TRBJ1-2, with D tentatively TRBD1 (5 bases). Trimming cost V 3 bases and J 9 bases, with 24 bases left between them. Germline CDR1 is SGDLS and CDR2 is YYNGEE. This CDR3 is 16 amino acids long. Here the CDR3 DNA reads TGTGCCAGCAGCGCCTCCGGGGGTGGGGTAGCCCAGAGCTACACCTTC. Translated: CASSASGGGVAQSYTF.

The V gene is TRBV6-5, the J gene TRBJ1-2; D might be TRBD1 (5 bases). The CDR3 runs to 15 residues. Trimming removed 2 bases from V and 5 bases from J, with 15 bases in between. Germline loops: CDR1 MNHEY, CDR2 SVGAGI. This CDR3 is CASSYTGSKAYGYTF. The CDR3 DNA reads TGTGCCAGCAGTTACACAGGATCCAAAGCGTATGGCTACACCTTC.

In DNA, the CDR3 is TGTGCCACCAGCAGAGGGAGACTAGCGGGAGGGCCGTTCGCAGATACGCAGTATTTT. Its protein is CATSRGRLAGGPFADTQYF. The chain has TRBV15 and TRBJ2-3; TRBD2 agrees at 14 bases. Germline V lookup: CDR1 LNHNV, CDR2 YYDKDF (reference sequence). Germline trimming cut 1 base from V and 4 bases from J; bases unmatched to any gene: 10. This CDR3 has 19 amino acids. The whole variable domain, filled in from reference TRBV15 and TRBJ2-3, reads DAMVIQNPRYQVTQFGKPVTLSCSQTLNHNVMYWYQQKSSQAPKLLFHYYDKDFNNEADTPDNFQSRRPNTSFCFLDIRSPGLGDTAMYLCATSRGRLAGGPFADTQYFGPGTRLTVL.

V usage is TRBV5-1 and J usage is TRBJ2-3; the D is unclear. The CDR3 has 13 amino acids. Germline V gene lookup returns CDR1 SGHRS and CDR2 YFSETQ. The ends were cut back, 4 bases at V and 3 bases at J, with 9 bases in the middle. The CDR3, as DNA: TGCGCCAGCAGCCAGGTCCGGACAGATACGCAGTATTTT. It translates to CASSQVRTDTQYF.

CDR3 residues: CASEERANTGELFF. In nucleotides, the CDR3 is TGTGCCAGCGAAGAGCGAGCGAACACCGGGGAGCTGTTTTTT. V gene TRBV9 combines with J gene TRBJ2-2; no clear D gene. This CDR3 has 14 residues. Trimming removed 7 bases from V and 0 bases from J, with 10 bases in between. Per the germline V gene, CDR1 is SGDLS and CDR2 is YYNGEE.

The chain couples TRBV27 to TRBJ2-1, with D tentatively TRBD2 (6 bases). The CDR3 sequence is 13 residues long. The germline V gene has CDR1 MNHEY and CDR2 SMNVEV (reference sequence). Deletions cut 11 bases from V and 8 bases from J, with 19 bases between. The CDR3 nucleotides are TGTGCCGTCGAATCTTTATGGGGGGATGAGCAGTTCTTC. It translates to CAVESLWGDEQFF.

The chain is built from TRBV18 and TRBJ2-1, with a possible D match to TRBD1 (5 bases). V dropped 3 bases and J dropped 5 bases, with 11 bases sitting between them. The germline V gene has CDR1 KGHSH and CDR2 LQKENI. The CDR3 runs 14 residues. Written as DNA, the CDR3 is TGTGCCAGCTCACCGGGGCAGCCGGACAATGAGCAGTTCTTC. Its protein is CASSPGQPDNEQFF.

This CDR3 is CASSHAGTGDYEQYF. DNA of the CDR3: TGCGCCAGCAGCCACGCCGGGACAGGGGACTACGAGCAGTACTTC. This chain connects TRBV4-3 to TRBJ2-7; 10 bases match TRBD1. The J segment lost 3 bases and the V segment lost 3 bases, leaving 5 bases of the junction unmatched. Germline assignment: CDR1 LGHNA and CDR2 YSLEER. The CDR3 sequence is 15 residues long.

This clone has more than one count but fewer than ten. The J gene is TRBJ1-3, the V gene TRBV18; 8 nucleotides line up with TRBD1. V trimming: 3 bases; J trimming: 1 base; junction bases outside the gene matches: 2. Looked up from germline, CDR1 is KGHSH and CDR2 is LQKENI. The CDR3 covers 15 residues. The CDR3: CASSPRTGSGNTIYF. CDR3 in DNA: TGTGCCAGCTCACCGAGGACAGGGTCTGGAAACACCATATATTTT. Supplemented by reference TRBV18 and TRBJ1-3, the full variable domain reads NAGVMQNPRHLVRRRGQEARLRCSPMKGHSHVYWYRQLPEEGLKFMVYLQKENIIDESGMPKERFSAEFPKEGPSILRIQQVVRGDSAAYFCASSPRTGSGNTIYFGEGSWLTVV.

The chain uses TRBV5-4 and TRBJ2-1; D is unresolved. The CDR3 is 14 amino acids. V lost 1 base and J 7 bases, leaving 12 bases between the germline ends. In germline, CDR1 is SGHNT, CDR2 YYREEE (reference sequence). CDR3 region: CASSLTIKPNEQFF. The CDR3, as DNA: TGTGCCAGCAGCTTGACGATAAAGCCTAATGAGCAGTTCTTC.

V and J are TRBV2 and TRBJ1-5; D uncertain. The CDR3 spans 13 residues. The germline gives CDR1 SNHLY, CDR2 FYNNEI. V was cut by 1 base and J by 6 bases, with 7 bases left in between. The CDR3 DNA follows: TGTGCCAGCAGTGAAGAGTCAGTTCAGCCCCAGCATTTT. It translates to CASSEESVQPQHF.

The CDR3 loop is CASSYAGSNQPQHF. CDR3 DNA sequence: TGTGCCAGCAGTTACGCGGGGAGCAATCAGCCCCAGCATTTT. The chain recombines TRBV6-5 with TRBJ1-5; no reliable D call. With 2 bases removed from V and 1 base from J, the gap between germline ends came to 6 bases. Looked up from germline, CDR1 is MNHEY and CDR2 is SVGAGI. This CDR3 is built from 14 residues.

This clone was found once. The V call is TRBV6-2 or TRBV6-3, the J call TRBJ2-1; D is unclear. V was cut by 0 bases and J by 5 bases, with 5 bases left in between. The germline V gene has CDR1 MNHEY and CDR2 SVGEGT. The CDR3 extends over 13 amino acids. DNA for the CDR3: TGTGCCAGCAGTTACTCGACTGACAATGAGCAGTTCTTC. Its protein is CASSYSTDNEQFF.